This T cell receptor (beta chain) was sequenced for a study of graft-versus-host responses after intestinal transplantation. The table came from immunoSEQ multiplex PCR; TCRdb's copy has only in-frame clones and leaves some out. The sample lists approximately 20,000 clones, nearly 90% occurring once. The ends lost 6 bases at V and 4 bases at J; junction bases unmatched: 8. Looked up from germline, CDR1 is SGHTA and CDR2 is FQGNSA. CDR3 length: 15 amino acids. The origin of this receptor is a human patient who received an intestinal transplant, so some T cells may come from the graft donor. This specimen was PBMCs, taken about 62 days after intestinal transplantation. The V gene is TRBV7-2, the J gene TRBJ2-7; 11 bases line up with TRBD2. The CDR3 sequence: CASRPTGLAVYEQYF. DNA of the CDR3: TGTGCCAGCAGACCCACGGGACTAGCGGTTTACGAGCAGTACTTC.